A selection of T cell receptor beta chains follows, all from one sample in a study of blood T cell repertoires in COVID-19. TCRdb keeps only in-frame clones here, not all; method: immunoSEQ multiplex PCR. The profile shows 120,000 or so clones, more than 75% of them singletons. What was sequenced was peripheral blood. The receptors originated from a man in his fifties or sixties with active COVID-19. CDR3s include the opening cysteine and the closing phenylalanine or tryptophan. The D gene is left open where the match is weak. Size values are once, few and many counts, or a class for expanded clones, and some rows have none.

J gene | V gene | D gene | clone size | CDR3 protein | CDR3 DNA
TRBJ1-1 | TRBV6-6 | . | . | CASSYAEPNTEAFF | TGTGCCAGCAGTTACGCGGAACCTAACACTGAAGCTTTCTTT
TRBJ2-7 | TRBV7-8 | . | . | CASSKEGLQGGEQYF | TGTGCCAGCAGCAAGGAGGGGTTGCAGGGTGGCGAGCAGTACTTC
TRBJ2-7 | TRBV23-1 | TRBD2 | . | CASSQRTSGARAYEQYF | TGCGCCAGCAGTCAACGGACTAGCGGGGCCCGCGCCTACGAGCAGTACTTC
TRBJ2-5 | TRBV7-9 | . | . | CASSLTEQGFMGQETQYF | TGTGCCAGCAGCTTAACCGAACAGGGTTTTATGGGCCAAGAGACCCAGTACTTC
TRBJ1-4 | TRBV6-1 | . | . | CASSEVSDEKLFF | TGTGCCAGCAGTGAAGTTTCCGATGAAAAACTGTTTTTT
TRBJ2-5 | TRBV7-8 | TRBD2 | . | CASSPWTSGTGTQYF | TGTGCCAGCAGCCCGTGGACTAGCGGGACGGGGACCCAGTACTTC
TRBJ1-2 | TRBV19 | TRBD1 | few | CASSHRGQGYGYTF | TGTGCCAGTAGTCACAGGGGGCAAGGGTATGGCTACACCTTC
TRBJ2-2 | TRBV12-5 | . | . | CASGSKTEGQGRRAGELFF | TGTGCTAGTGGCAGTAAGACAGAAGGTCAGGGAAGGCGCGCCGGGGAGCTGTTTTTT
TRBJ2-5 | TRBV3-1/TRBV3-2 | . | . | CASSHGTSQETQYF | TGTGCCAGCAGCCACGGGACAAGCCAAGAGACCCAGTACTTC
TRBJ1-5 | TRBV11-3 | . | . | CASSMRDENQPQHF | TGTGCCAGCAGCATGCGGGACGAGAATCAGCCCCAGCATTTT
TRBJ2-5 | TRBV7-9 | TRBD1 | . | CASSQLGQNQETQYF | TGTGCCAGCAGCCAGCTGGGACAGAACCAAGAGACCCAGTACTTC
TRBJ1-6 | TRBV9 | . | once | CASSVGGSREGSPLHF | TGTGCCAGCAGCGTAGGTGGCAGCAGGGAGGGCTCACCCCTCCACTTT
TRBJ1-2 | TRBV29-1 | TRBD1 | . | CSVDSTGPGGYTF | TGCAGCGTCGACTCGACAGGGCCGGGGGGCTACACCTTC
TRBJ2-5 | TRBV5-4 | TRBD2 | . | CASSPQTGGGLQETQYF | TGTGCCAGCAGCCCCCAGACCGGCGGGGGGCTCCAAGAGACCCAGTACTTC
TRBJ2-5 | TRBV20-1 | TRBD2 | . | CSASTSGVGTQYF | TGCAGTGCTAGTACTAGCGGGGTGGGGACCCAGTACTTC